This is a list of T cell receptor beta chains from one sample in a study of T cell responses to AZD1222 COVID-19 vaccine. Generated by immunoSEQ multiplex PCR, the TCRdb table keeps only in-frame clones and is missing some. The sample includes about 86,000 clones, about nine tenths of them seen just once. Sequenced here: peripheral blood, sampled on day 0 of AZD1222 vaccination. The origin of the receptors is an adult in good health. CDR3s include the opening cysteine and the closing phenylalanine or tryptophan. Fields, in order: J gene, V gene, D gene, CDR3 protein, CDR3 DNA. A D gene is named only where the DNA matches it firmly.

j_gene: TRBJ2-7; v_gene: TRBV7-9; d_gene: NA; CDR3aa: CASSLERVEQYF; CDR3nt: TGTGCCAGCAGCTTAGAAAGGGTCGAGCAGTACTTC
j_gene: TRBJ2-6; v_gene: TRBV6-5; d_gene: NA; CDR3aa: CASSPYVGANVLTF; CDR3nt: TGTGCCAGCAGTCCCTACGTGGGGGCCAACGTCCTGACTTTC
j_gene: TRBJ1-2; v_gene: TRBV7-9; d_gene: NA; CDR3aa: CASRVIAAGADDGYTF; CDR3nt: TGTGCCAGCAGAGTAATTGCCGCCGGGGCCGACGACGGCTACACCTTC
j_gene: TRBJ2-1; v_gene: TRBV3-1/TRBV3-2; d_gene: NA; CDR3aa: CASSLTGSPYNEQFF; CDR3nt: TGTGCCAGCAGCCTCACGGGAAGCCCCTACAATGAGCAGTTCTTC
j_gene: TRBJ2-5; v_gene: TRBV7-7; d_gene: NA; CDR3aa: CASSLAGQKETQYF; CDR3nt: TGTGCTAGCAGCTTAGCTGGCCAGAAAGAGACCCAGTACTTC
j_gene: TRBJ2-7; v_gene: TRBV19; d_gene: NA; CDR3aa: CASSGGYGSYEQYF; CDR3nt: TGTGCCAGTAGTGGGGGGTACGGTTCCTACGAGCAGTACTTC
j_gene: TRBJ2-2; v_gene: TRBV5-8; d_gene: TRBD1; CDR3aa: CASSLVFRGHTNTGELFF; CDR3nt: TGTGCCAGCAGCTTGGTGTTCAGGGGGCATACAAACACCGGGGAGCTGTTTTTT
j_gene: TRBJ1-1; v_gene: TRBV23-1; d_gene: TRBD1; CDR3aa: CASSHPPGTGEAFF; CDR3nt: TGCGCCAGCAGTCACCCCCCCGGGACAGGTGAAGCTTTCTTT
j_gene: TRBJ2-1; v_gene: TRBV7-3; d_gene: NA; CDR3aa: CASRALGDSYNEQFF; CDR3nt: TGTGCCAGCAGGGCCCTGGGAGACTCCTACAATGAGCAGTTCTTC
j_gene: TRBJ2-1; v_gene: TRBV7-3; d_gene: TRBD2; CDR3aa: CASSPRTSGGVMRKFF; CDR3nt: TGTGCCAGCAGCCCCAGGACTAGCGGGGGGGTTATGCGAAAGTTCTTC
j_gene: TRBJ1-4; v_gene: TRBV4-1; d_gene: NA; CDR3aa: CASSQDGGGTNEKLFF; CDR3nt: TGCGCCAGCAGCCAAGATGGTGGAGGGACTAATGAAAAACTGTTTTTT